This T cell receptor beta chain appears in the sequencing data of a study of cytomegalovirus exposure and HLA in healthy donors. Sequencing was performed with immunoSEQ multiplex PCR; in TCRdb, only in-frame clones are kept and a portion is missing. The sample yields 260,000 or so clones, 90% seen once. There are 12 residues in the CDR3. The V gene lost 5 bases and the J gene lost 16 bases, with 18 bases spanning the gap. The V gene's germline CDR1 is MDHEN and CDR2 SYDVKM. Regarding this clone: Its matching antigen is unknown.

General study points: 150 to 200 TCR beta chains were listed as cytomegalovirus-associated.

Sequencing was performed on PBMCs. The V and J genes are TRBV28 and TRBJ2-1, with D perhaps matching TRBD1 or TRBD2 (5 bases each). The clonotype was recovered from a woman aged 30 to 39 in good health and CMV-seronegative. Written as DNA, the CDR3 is TGTGCCAGCAGTAGATCGGGCGAGGGGTTATTCTTC. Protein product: CASSRSGEGLFF.